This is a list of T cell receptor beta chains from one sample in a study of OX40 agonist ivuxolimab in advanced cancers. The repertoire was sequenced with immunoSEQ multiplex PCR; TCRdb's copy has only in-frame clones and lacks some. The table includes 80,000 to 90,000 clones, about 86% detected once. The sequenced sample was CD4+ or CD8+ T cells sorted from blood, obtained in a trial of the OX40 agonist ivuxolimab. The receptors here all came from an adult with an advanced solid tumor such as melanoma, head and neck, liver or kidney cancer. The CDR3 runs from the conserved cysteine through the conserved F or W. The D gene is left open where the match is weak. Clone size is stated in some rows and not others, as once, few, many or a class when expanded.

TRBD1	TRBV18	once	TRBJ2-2	TGTGCCAGCTCACCCTTGACAGGGGCCGGGGAGCTGTTTTTT	CASSPLTGAGELFF
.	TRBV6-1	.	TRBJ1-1	TGTGCCAGCAGTGAAACATTCGACGGACTGGGAGCTTTCTTT	CASSETFDGLGAFF
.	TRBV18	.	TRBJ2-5	TGTGCCAGCTCACCGCAAGAGACCCAGTACTTC	CASSPQETQYF
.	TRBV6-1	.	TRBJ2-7	TGTGCCAGCAGTGAAGGGGTCAAGGGGTCTCAAGCATCCTACGAGCAGTACTTC	CASSEGVKGSQASYEQYF
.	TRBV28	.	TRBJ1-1	TGTGCCAGCAGTCGTGACAGGCCCGAGAACACTGAAGCTTTCTTT	CASSRDRPENTEAFF
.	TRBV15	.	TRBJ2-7	TGTGCCACCAGCAGAGATTTTGGAGAGCAGTACTTC	CATSRDFGEQYF
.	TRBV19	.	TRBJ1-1	TGTGCCACCAAATCCAGATCGATGAACACTGAAGCTTTCTTT	CATKSRSMNTEAFF
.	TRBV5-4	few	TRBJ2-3	TGTGCCAGCTTAGATCAAGGATCCGCGGATACGCAGTATTTT	CASLDQGSADTQYF
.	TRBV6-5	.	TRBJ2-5	TGTGCCAGCTCGAGACCAACCCAAGAGACCCAGTACTTC	CASSRPTQETQYF
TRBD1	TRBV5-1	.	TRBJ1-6	TGCGCCAGCAGTCTTAGACAGGGGAATTCACCCCTCCACTTT	CASSLRQGNSPLHF
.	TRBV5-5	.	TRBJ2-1	TGTGCCAGCAGCTGGGGGACCGGGAGCTCCTACAATGAGCAGTTCTTC	CASSWGTGSSYNEQFF
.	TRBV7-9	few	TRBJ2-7	TGTGCCAGCAGCTTAGATATAGGGCAGGGGGGGCACGAGCAGTACTTC	CASSLDIGQGGHEQYF
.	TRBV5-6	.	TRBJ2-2	TGTGCCAGCAGTGTCAAGAACACCGGGGAGCTGTTTTTT	CASSVKNTGELFF
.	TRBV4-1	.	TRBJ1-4	TGCGCCAGCAGGCGGGACGGATCTAATGAAAAACTGTTTTTT	CASRRDGSNEKLFF
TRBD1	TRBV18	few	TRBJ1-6	TGTGCCAGCTCACTGGGGACAGGGTTGAGGTCACCCCTCCACTTT	CASSLGTGLRSPLHF
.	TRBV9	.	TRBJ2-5	TGTGCCAGCAGCGTAGGGGGAAGCCAAGAGACCCAGTACTTC	CASSVGGSQETQYF
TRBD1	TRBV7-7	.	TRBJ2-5	TGTGCCTCGGGCCCGGGGACAGACCAAGAGACCCAGTACTTC	CASGPGTDQETQYF
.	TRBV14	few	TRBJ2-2	TGTGCCAGCAGCCAAGTCGTTGGCCTGAACACCGGGGAGCTGTTTTTT	CASSQVVGLNTGELFF
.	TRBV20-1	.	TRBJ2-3	TGCAGTGTTGGAACAGATACGCAGTATTTT	CSVGTDTQYF
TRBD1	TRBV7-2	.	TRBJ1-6	TGTGCCAGCAGCTCGCGTCGGGGGACAGGGAGTTCACCCCTCCACTTT	CASSSRRGTGSSPLHF
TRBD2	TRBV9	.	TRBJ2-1	TGTGCCAGCAGCTCGGGACTAGCGGAATACAATGAGCAGTTCTTC	CASSSGLAEYNEQFF
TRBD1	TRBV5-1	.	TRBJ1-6	TGCGCCAGCAGCCCGGACAGGGGGTTTAGTTCACCCCTCCACTTT	CASSPDRGFSSPLHF
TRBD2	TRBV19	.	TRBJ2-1	TGTGCCAGTAGTATAGATAGCGGGGGGGCCGATGAGCAGTTCTTC	CASSIDSGGADEQFF
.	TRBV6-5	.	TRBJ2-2	TGTGCCAGCAAGGACCGACGGACGAACACCGGGGAGCTGTTTTTT	CASKDRRTNTGELFF
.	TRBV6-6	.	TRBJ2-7	TGTGCCAGCAGCCTCACTGCCCCGGACACCTACGAGCAGTACTTC	CASSLTAPDTYEQYF
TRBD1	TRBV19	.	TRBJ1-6	TGTGCCAGTAGCCCTACAGGGGGCGCCGATGTAGGTTCACCCCTCCACTTT	CASSPTGGADVGSPLHF
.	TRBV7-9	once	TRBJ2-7	TGTGCCAGCAGCTATTCCCGTAGAGGAACCTACGAGCAGTACTTC	CASSYSRRGTYEQYF
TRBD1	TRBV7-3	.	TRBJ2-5	TGTGCCAGCAGCTTAACGACAGGGGAGCAAGAGACCCAGTACTTC	CASSLTTGEQETQYF
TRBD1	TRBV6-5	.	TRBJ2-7	TGTGCCAGCAGTTACCGATCCGGGACAGGGGCTCGGGAGCAGTACTTC	CASSYRSGTGAREQYF
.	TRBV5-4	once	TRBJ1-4	TGTGCCAGCAGCTTCGGCACAATTTCAACTAATGAAAAACTGTTTTTT	CASSFGTISTNEKLFF
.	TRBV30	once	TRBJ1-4	TGTGCCTGGAGTGGTACGGATAGGTATAAAAAACTGTTTTTT	CAWSGTDRYKKLFF